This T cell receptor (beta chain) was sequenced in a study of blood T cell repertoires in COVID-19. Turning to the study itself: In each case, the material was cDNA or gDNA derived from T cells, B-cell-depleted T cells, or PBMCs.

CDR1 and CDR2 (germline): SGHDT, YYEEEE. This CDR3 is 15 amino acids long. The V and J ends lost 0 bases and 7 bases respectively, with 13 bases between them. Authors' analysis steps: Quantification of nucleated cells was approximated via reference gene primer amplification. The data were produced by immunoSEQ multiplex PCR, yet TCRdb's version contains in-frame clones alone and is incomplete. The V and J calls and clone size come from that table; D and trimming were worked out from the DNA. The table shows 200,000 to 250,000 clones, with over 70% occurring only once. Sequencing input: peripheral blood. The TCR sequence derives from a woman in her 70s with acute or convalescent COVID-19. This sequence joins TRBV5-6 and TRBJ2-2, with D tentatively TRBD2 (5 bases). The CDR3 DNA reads TGTGCCAGCAGCTTGGCGGGGTTGGTTGGCGGGGAGCTGTTTTTT. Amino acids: CASSLAGLVGGELFF.